This passage covers 26 T cell receptor beta chains from one sample sequenced in a study of Ad26.COV2.S vaccination and SARS-CoV-2 variants. Treatment in this sample: 19 received Ad26.COV2.S at low or high dose, single or two shots; about 5 received placebo; per-sample allocation not given. Material that was analyzed had been drawn on day 63 after the first vaccine or placebo injection. Assay used: immunoSEQ multiplex PCR; TCRdb lists only in-frame clones, some missing. The data show some 300,000 clones, with around 85% seen just once and roughly 2% held by the top ten. Here the sequenced sample was peripheral blood, taken in a trial of Ad26.COV2.S vaccine versus placebo. The receptor set was obtained from a person aged 18-60 years who received the Ad26.COV2.S COVID-19 vaccine or a placebo.

The chain uses TRBV13 and TRBJ2-7; TRBD1 matches 10 bases. V shed 1 base and J 3 bases; nucleotides not matched to a gene: 15. The germline gives CDR1 PRHDT, CDR2 FYEKMQ (reference sequence). The CDR3 has 19 amino acids. This chain's CDR3 is CASSLVGTGVEVTSYEQYF. As DNA, the CDR3 is TGTGCCAGCAGCTTAGTGGGGACAGGGGTAGAAGTTACCAGCTACGAGCAGTACTTC.

V and J are TRBV5-1 and TRBJ1-1; D is undetermined. Germline lookup yields CDR1 SGHRS and CDR2 YFSETQ. Deletions cut 7 bases from V and 6 bases from J, with 13 bases between. There are 12 residues in the CDR3. In DNA, the CDR3 is TGCGCCAGCGGCGAGCGCTATCCTGAAGCTTTCTTT. This encodes CASGERYPEAFF.

The V and J genes are TRBV6-5 and TRBJ2-1; 7 positions agree with TRBD2. With V trimmed by 6 bases and J by 7 bases, 6 bases remained unmatched. Germline values: CDR1 MNHEY, CDR2 SVGAGI. The CDR3 is made up of 13 amino acids. In DNA form, the CDR3 reads TGTGCCAGCAGGAAAAGCGGGGAGAATGAGCAGTTCTTC. Its protein product is CASRKSGENEQFF.

The chain links TRBV27 to TRBJ2-3; D remains ambiguous. This CDR3 region has 16 residues. V lost 7 bases to trimming and J lost 2 bases, with 19 bases between them. Germline loops: CDR1 MNHEY, CDR2 SMNVEV (reference sequence). The CDR3 sequence: CASTPKVTYYTDTQYF. In DNA form, the CDR3 reads TGTGCCAGCACCCCTAAAGTGACTTACTACACAGATACGCAGTATTTT.

This chain uses TRBV7-9 with TRBJ2-7; 11 bases match TRBD1. In germline, CDR1 is SEHNR, CDR2 FQNEAQ (reference sequence). The CDR3 contains 19 residues. V dropped 5 bases and J dropped 1; count of bases not matched to a gene: 16. The CDR3 protein is CASSLTDRGLFVRSYEQYF. In DNA form, the CDR3 reads TGTGCCAGCAGCCTTACGGACAGGGGGCTTTTCGTGCGGTCCTACGAGCAGTACTTC.

The chain recombines TRBV7-6 with TRBJ2-6; the match to TRBD1 covers 9 bases. The CDR3 covers 19 residues. V lost 0 bases to trimming and J lost 1 base; unmatched junction nucleotides: 7. CDR1 and CDR2 (germline): SGHVS, FNYEAQ. The CDR3: CASSLAFTGGRSGANVLTF. The CDR3 nucleotides are TGTGCCAGCAGCTTAGCGTTTACAGGGGGCAGATCTGGGGCCAACGTCCTGACTTTC.

This clone was seen a single time. CDR3: CATSEAGRTDTQYF. In DNA form, the CDR3 reads TGTGCCACCAGTGAGGCAGGGCGCACAGATACGCAGTATTTT. The chain has TRBV24-1 and TRBJ2-3, with a tentative D call TRBD1 (5 bases). This CDR3 comprises 14 residues. V was shortened by 4 bases and J by 1 base, with 8 bases between the two germline ends. Germline V gene data show CDR1 as KGHDR and CDR2 as SFDVKD.

This clone has just a few counts. This sequence joins TRBV11-3 and TRBJ2-3; the D gene is possibly TRBD1 (6 bases). CDR3 length equals 15 residues. V lost 8 bases and J lost 0, with 15 bases in between. Germline CDR1 and CDR2: SGHNT and YENEEA. As DNA, the CDR3 is TGTGCCAGCCAGCGGCAGGGGTTGAGCACAGATACGCAGTATTTT. It specifies CASQRQGLSTDTQYF.

This clone has only a few counts. The genes are TRBV5-1 and TRBJ2-1, with D unclear. Germline CDR1 and CDR2: SGHRS and YFSETQ. The V end lost 4 bases, the J end lost 1 base, and 9 bases lay between the germline ends. This CDR3 comprises 14 residues. The CDR3 DNA reads as TGCGCCAGCAGCACCTATGATTCCTACAATGAGCAGTTCTTC. This gives the protein CASSTYDSYNEQFF.

V usage is TRBV7-6 and J usage is TRBJ2-7; TRBD1 agrees at 7 bases. J lost 6 bases, V lost 0 bases, and 5 bases had no gene match. The CDR3 runs 14 residues. The germline gives CDR1 SGHVS, CDR2 FNYEAQ. The CDR3: CASSLATGVSEQYF. The CDR3 coding sequence is TGTGCCAGCAGCTTAGCTACAGGGGTTTCCGAGCAGTACTTC.

V is TRBV19 and J is TRBJ2-2; the D is unclear. The CDR3 runs 14 residues. Trimming removed 4 bases at V and 0 bases at J, with 6 bases between. Germline CDR1 is LNHDA and CDR2 is SQIVND (reference sequence). CDR3 loop: CASSRAANTGELFF. The DNA for the CDR3 is TGTGCCAGTAGTAGGGCAGCGAACACCGGGGAGCTGTTTTTT.

The V call is TRBV11-2, the J call TRBJ2-7, with 7 bases aligning to TRBD1. The CDR3 is 16 amino acids. V shed 5 bases and J 0 bases; nucleotides not matched to a gene: 10. Germline CDR1 SGHAT, CDR2 FQNNGV. The CDR3 protein is CASSRPGQPVSYEQYF. The CDR3 nucleotides read TGTGCCAGCAGCCGGCCGGGACAGCCTGTCTCCTACGAGCAGTACTTC.

The chain has TRBV7-2 and TRBJ2-5, with 10 nucleotides matching TRBD2. V lost 6 bases, J lost 2 bases, and 3 bases stayed unmatched. In germline, CDR1 is SGHTA, CDR2 FQGNSA. CDR3 length: 14 residues. The CDR3 here is CASRILAGQETQYF. CDR3 coding DNA: TGTGCCAGCAGGATACTAGCGGGGCAAGAGACCCAGTACTTC.

The chain uses TRBV6-5 and TRBJ2-7, with unresolved D. The ends were cut back, 5 bases at V and 2 bases at J, with 10 bases in the middle. The CDR3 covers 13 residues. CDR1 and CDR2 from the germline V gene are MNHEY and SVGAGI. The CDR3 DNA reads as TGTGCCAGCAGTCCGGACCGAGCCTACGAGCAGTACTTC. It specifies CASSPDRAYEQYF.

The chain carries TRBV28 and TRBJ2-3; 7 bases align to TRBD2. The CDR3 is 20 residues long. Germline-derived CDR1 and CDR2 are MDHEN and SYDVKM. J gave up 2 bases and V 4 bases, and 21 bases lay outside the gene matches. CDR3 coding DNA: TGTGCCAGCAGTTCAAACTCACGGGGGGACTCCAGGGCGTCCACAGATACGCAGTATTTT. As protein: CASSSNSRGDSRASTDTQYF.

The chain has TRBV24-1 and TRBJ2-1; TRBD1 is a possible D gene (6 bases). The CDR3 spans 16 residues. Germline CDR1 KGHDR, CDR2 SFDVKD. V shed 2 bases and J shed 7 bases, with 17 bases lying between them. The CDR3 sequence is CATSDSVRGIRNEQFF. In DNA, the CDR3 is TGTGCCACCAGTGATTCGGTCAGGGGCATACGGAATGAGCAGTTCTTC.

The V gene is TRBV6-5, the J gene TRBJ2-2; unclear D gene. Trimming took off 2 bases at V and 3 bases at J, with 4 bases between the two ends. This CDR3 is built from 13 residues. Germline CDR1 is MNHEY and CDR2 is SVGAGI. The CDR3, as DNA: TGTGCCAGCAGTTACCGGTACACCGGGGAGCTGTTTTTT. This gives the protein CASSYRYTGELFF.

The chain uses TRBV5-6 and TRBJ2-7; 7 bases are a match to TRBD2. This CDR3 spans 15 amino acids. Trimming at V came to 5 bases and at J to 1 base, leaving 9 bases not matched to a gene. Germline V gene lookup returns CDR1 SGHDT and CDR2 YYEEEE. The DNA of the CDR3 is TGTGCCAGCAGACCCCTCCGCGGGGGATCCTACGAGCAGTACTTC. Encoded protein: CASRPLRGGSYEQYF.

The chain combines TRBV19 with TRBJ2-4; D is unresolved. This CDR3 is built from 13 residues. V dropped 8 bases and J dropped 7 bases, with 15 bases sitting between them. CDR1 is LNHDA and CDR2 is SQIVND in the germline V gene (reference sequence). CDR3 DNA sequence: TGTGCCAGTCAGATTAGTGGTGGGAACATTCAGTACTTC. It is translated as CASQISGGNIQYF.

The CDR3 here is CASSARWQGGNQPQHF. The CDR3 bases are TGTGCCAGCAGCGCGAGGTGGCAGGGTGGCAATCAGCCCCAGCATTTT. The chain has TRBV5-8 and TRBJ1-5, with a possible D match to TRBD1 (5 bases). The CDR3 sequence is 16 residues long. Trimming took 4 bases from V and 2 from J, leaving 16 bases between them. Germline V gene data show CDR1 as SGHTS and CDR2 as YDEGEE. Complete variable domain (other parts from reference TRBV5-8 and TRBJ1-5): EAGVTQSPTHLIKTRGQQATLRCSPISGHTSVYWYQQALGLGLQFLLWYDEGEERNRGNFPPRFSGRQFPNYSSELNVNALELEDSALYLCASSARWQGGNQPQHFGDGTRLSIL.

This clone was detected only a few times. The chain combines TRBV2 with TRBJ2-1, with a weak D call TRBD1 (6 bases). Trimming took off 7 bases at V and 4 bases at J, with 11 bases between the two ends. CDR1 SNHLY and CDR2 FYNNEI come from the germline V gene. The CDR3 has 13 residues. CDR3 DNA: TGTGCCAGCACCTTGAGGGGGTACAATGAGCAGTTCTTC. It is translated as CASTLRGYNEQFF.

This sequence joins TRBV30 and TRBJ1-2, with a possible D match to TRBD1 (6 bases). The V end was cut by 0 bases, the J end by 4 bases, with 9 bases between. CDR1 GTSNPN and CDR2 SVGIG come from the germline V gene (reference sequence). This CDR3 is 13 amino acids long. CDR3 sequence (DNA): TGTGCCTGGAGTGTAACAGGGACCTATGGCTACACCTTC. This sequence encodes CAWSVTGTYGYTF.

The V and J genes are TRBV2 and TRBJ1-1; 10 positions match TRBD1. Unmatched junction bases numbered 4, after V lost 11 bases and J lost 1 base. Germline V gives CDR1 SNHLY, CDR2 FYNNEI. The CDR3 extends over 13 amino acids. The CDR3: CAGGQGWNTEAFF. The CDR3 region has the DNA TGTGCCGGGGGACAGGGGTGGAACACTGAAGCTTTCTTT.

The V gene is TRBV28, the J gene TRBJ1-2; D gene unclear. CDR3 size: 12 residues. V lost 6 bases and J lost 5, with 10 bases in between. The germline CDR1 and CDR2 sequences are MDHEN and SYDVKM. The CDR3 sequence is CASRDVGYGYTF. CDR3 sequence (DNA): TGTGCCAGCAGAGATGTCGGGTATGGCTACACCTTC.

This chain connects TRBV15 to TRBJ2-7; 8 nucleotides align to TRBD2. Per germline, CDR1 LNHNV and CDR2 YYDKDF (reference sequence). J lost 1 base, V lost 0 bases, and 2 bases had no gene match. CDR3 length: 15 residues. CDR3 loop: CATSRDASGSYEQYF. As DNA, the CDR3 is TGTGCCACCAGCAGAGATGCTAGCGGGTCCTACGAGCAGTACTTC.

The rearrangement uses TRBV20-1 and TRBJ2-4, with D unresolved. V was pared by 4 bases and J by 6 bases, with 4 bases between. CDR3 size: 10 residues. Germline V lookup: CDR1 DFQATT, CDR2 SNEGSKA (reference sequence). The CDR3 loop is CSANRNIQYF. The CDR3 DNA follows: TGCAGTGCTAACCGAAACATTCAGTACTTC.